This T cell receptor beta chain is from a study of blood T cells in healthy people across ages. V lost 10 bases and J lost 2; bases outside the gene matches: 13. This CDR3 has 17 amino acids. Germline V gene lookup returns CDR1 LNHDA and CDR2 SQIVND (reference sequence). Together with a sample-barcoded 5' primer, a J-beta primer mix was included in a second PCR lasting roughly 7 to 11 cycles. TCRdb independently ran MiXCR on the 5' RACE reads; one entry per CDR3 protein. The sample contains some 850,000 distinct CDR3 sequences, 20% to 30% of which appear only once. The data also belong to a second study, concerning T cells of mothers and their children.

Sequencing was performed on blood. The chain carries TRBV19 and TRBJ2-4; 11 positions agree with TRBD1. The sequence was collected from a boy between 10 and 17 years old in good health. As DNA, the CDR3 is TGTGCCATTCCGGACAGGGGGCTACGATCCTCCAAAAACATTCAGTACTTC. This gives the protein CAIPDRGLRSSKNIQYF.